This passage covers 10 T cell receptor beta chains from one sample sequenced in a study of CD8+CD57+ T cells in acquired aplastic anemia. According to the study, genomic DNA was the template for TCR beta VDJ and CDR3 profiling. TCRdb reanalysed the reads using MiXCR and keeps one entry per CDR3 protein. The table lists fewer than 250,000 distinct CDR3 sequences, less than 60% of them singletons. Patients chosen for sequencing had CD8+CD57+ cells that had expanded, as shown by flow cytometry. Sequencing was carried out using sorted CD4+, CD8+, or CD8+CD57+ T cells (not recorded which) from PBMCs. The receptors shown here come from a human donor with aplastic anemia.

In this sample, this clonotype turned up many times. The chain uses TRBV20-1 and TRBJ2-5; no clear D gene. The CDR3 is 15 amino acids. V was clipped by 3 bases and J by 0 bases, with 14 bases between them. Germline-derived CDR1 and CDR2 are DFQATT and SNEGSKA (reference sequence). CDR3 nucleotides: TGCAGTGCTAGGCTCGCCCTAGGTAACCAAGAGACCCAGTACTTC. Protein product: CSARLALGNQETQYF.

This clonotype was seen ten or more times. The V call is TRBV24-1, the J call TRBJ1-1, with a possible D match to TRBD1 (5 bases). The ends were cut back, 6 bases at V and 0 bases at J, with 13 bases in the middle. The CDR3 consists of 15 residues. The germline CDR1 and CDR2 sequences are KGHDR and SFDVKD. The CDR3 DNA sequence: TGTGCCACCAGTTCCCCGACAGTCATGAACACTGAAGCTTTCTTT. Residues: CATSSPTVMNTEAFF.

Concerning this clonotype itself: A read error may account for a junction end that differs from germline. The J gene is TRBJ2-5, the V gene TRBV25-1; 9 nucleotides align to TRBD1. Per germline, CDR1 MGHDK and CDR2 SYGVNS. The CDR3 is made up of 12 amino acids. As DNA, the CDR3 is TGTGCCAGCAGTGATGGACAGGGGTCCACTGACTTC. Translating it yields CASSDGQGSTDF.

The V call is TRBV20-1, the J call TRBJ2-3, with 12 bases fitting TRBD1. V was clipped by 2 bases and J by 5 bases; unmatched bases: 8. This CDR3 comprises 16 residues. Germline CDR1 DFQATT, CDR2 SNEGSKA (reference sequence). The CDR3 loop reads CSARNPGQGAEDTQYF. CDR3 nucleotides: TGCAGTGCTAGAAACCCGGGACAGGGGGCAGAAGATACGCAGTATTTT.

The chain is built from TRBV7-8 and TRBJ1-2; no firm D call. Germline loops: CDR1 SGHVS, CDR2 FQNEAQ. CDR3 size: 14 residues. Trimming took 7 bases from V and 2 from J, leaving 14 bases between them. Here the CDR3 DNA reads TGTGCCAGCAACCAAGGTCAAGGGAACTATGGCTACACCTTC. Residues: CASNQGQGNYGYTF.

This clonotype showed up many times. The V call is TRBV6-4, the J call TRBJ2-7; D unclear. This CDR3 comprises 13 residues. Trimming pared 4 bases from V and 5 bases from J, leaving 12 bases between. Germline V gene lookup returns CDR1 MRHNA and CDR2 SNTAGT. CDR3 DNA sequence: TGTGCCAGCAGTGTAGTAGCAGGAAACGAGCAGTACTTC. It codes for CASSVVAGNEQYF.

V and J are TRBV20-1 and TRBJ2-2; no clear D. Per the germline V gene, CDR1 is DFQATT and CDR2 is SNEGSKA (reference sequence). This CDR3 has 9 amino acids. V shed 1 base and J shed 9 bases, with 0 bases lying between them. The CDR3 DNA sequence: TGCAGTGCTAGAGGGGAGCTGTTTTTT. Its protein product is CSARGELFF.

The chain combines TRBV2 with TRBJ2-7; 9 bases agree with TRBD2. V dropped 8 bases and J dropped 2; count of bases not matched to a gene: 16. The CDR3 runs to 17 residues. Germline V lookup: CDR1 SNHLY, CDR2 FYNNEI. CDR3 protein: CASVPGLATRSPYEQYF. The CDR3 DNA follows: TGTGCCAGCGTACCGGGACTAGCTACAAGGAGCCCCTACGAGCAGTACTTC.

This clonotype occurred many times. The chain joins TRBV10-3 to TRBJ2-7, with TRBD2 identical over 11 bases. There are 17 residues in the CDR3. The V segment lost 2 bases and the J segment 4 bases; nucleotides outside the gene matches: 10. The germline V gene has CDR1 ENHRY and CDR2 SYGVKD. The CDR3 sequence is CAISETPGTSGEYEQYF. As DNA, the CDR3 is TGTGCCATCAGTGAGACCCCCGGGACTAGCGGTGAATACGAGCAGTACTTC.

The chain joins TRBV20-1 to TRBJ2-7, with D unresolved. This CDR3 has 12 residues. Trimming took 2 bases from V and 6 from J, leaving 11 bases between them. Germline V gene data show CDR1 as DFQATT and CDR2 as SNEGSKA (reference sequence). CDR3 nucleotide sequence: TGCAGTGCTAGATCCCCCGGCGGCGAGCAGTACGTC. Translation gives CSARSPGGEQYV.